This T cell receptor (beta chain) derives from a study of blood T cell repertoires in COVID-19. Study at large: Sites across the United States, Italy and Spain contributed samples from acute and convalescent COVID-19.

Using immunoSEQ multiplex PCR, the repertoire was profiled, and TCRdb retains in-frame clones only, with some absent. The sample contains roughly 98,000 clones, 70% to 90% of which appear only once. V lost 6 bases to trimming and J lost 1 base; unmatched junction nucleotides: 8. This CDR3 spans 15 amino acids. Germline CDR1 is SNHLY and CDR2 is FYNNEI. The TCR sequence derives from a woman in her 70s with active or convalescent COVID-19. The specimen sequenced was peripheral blood. This rearrangement joins TRBV2 to TRBJ1-1; 7 bases agree with TRBD1. CDR3 DNA sequence: TGTGCCAGCAGCATAGGGACAGCTAGGAACACTGAAGCTTTCTTT. Residues: CASSIGTARNTEAFF.